This T cell receptor (beta chain) was captured by sequencing in a study of cytomegalovirus exposure and HLA in healthy donors. Study-level points and caveats: Cytomegalovirus status was reportedly diagnosed by the classifier with high sensitivity and specificity.

As concerns this clone: The antigen is not known.

The PCR was carried out with 60 Vbeta primers and 13 Jbeta primers. This table comes from immunoSEQ multiplex PCR, and its TCRdb copy is limited to in-frame clones, with some not included. The sample yields 240,000 or so clones, roughly 87% seen once. Germline V gives CDR1 SNHLY, CDR2 FYNNEI. Trimming removed 4 bases at V and 3 bases at J, with 10 bases between. The CDR3 extends over 14 amino acids. What was sequenced was PBMCs. J is TRBJ1-5 and V is TRBV2; D may be TRBD1 (5 bases). This clonotype was obtained from a woman in her thirties or forties in good health and CMV-seropositive. The CDR3 DNA sequence: TGTGCCAGCAGTGCGAGCAGGGACAATCAGCCCCAGCATTTT. Protein sequence: CASSASRDNQPQHF.